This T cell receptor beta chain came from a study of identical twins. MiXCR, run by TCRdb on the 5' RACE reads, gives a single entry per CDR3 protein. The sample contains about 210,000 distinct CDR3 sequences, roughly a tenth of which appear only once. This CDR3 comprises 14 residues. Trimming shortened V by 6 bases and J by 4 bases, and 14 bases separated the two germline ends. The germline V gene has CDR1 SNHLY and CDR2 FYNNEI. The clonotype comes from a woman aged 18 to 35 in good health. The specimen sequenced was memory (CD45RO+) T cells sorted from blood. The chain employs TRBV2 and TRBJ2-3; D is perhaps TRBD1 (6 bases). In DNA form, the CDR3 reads TGTGCCAGCAGGTCGGACAGCGGCGCAGATACGCAGTATTTT. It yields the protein CASRSDSGADTQYF.